These T cell receptor beta chains were read from a single sample in a study of identical twins. TCRdb independently ran MiXCR on the 5' RACE reads; one entry per CDR3 protein. The sample contains 350,000 or so distinct CDR3 sequences, 9% to 15% of which appear only once. Separately, the same data were catalogued under a study of yellow fever vaccine responses in identical twins.

The sequencing sample was made of CD8+ T cells sorted from blood. These receptor sequences come from a young woman in good health. Both conserved end residues are part of each CDR3. D genes are given only for firm matches. Size tells how often a clone was seen (once, few, many) or the class of an expanded clone, and some rows leave it out.

>NA|few|TRBJ2-5|TRBV7-3
TGTGCCAGCAGCTTAACGGTGGGAGAGACCCAGTACTTC
CASSLTVGETQYF
>TRBD2|few|TRBJ2-1|TRBV10-1
TGCGCCAGCAGCTTGGGGACTAGTCTTCTCCGAAATGAGCAGTTCTTC
CASSLGTSLLRNEQFF
>NA|NA|TRBJ2-3|TRBV6-1
TGTGCCAGCAGACCAGGACAGTTGGATACGCAGTATTTT
CASRPGQLDTQYF
>NA|few|TRBJ2-7|TRBV21-1
TGTGCCAGCAGCACACGCCAACCTCTAGCGGCTACCTACGAGCAGTACTTC
CASSTRQPLAATYEQYF
>NA|many|TRBJ2-3|TRBV5-5
TGTGCCAGCAGCTTGTTGTTCAGAAACACAGATACGCAGTATTTT
CASSLLFRNTDTQYF
>NA|few|TRBJ2-7|TRBV13
TGTGCCAGCAGCCCCCACGGGAGCTACGAGCAGTACTTC
CASSPHGSYEQYF
>NA|NA|TRBJ1-2|TRBV5-5
TGTGCCAGCAGCTTGGTTCAGGGAGGGTATGGCTACACCTTC
CASSLVQGGYGYTF
>NA|NA|TRBJ2-1|TRBV12-3/TRBV12-4
TGTGCCAGCAGTTTAGGTCAGGCTAGTGAGCAGTTCTTC
CASSLGQASEQFF
>NA|NA|TRBJ1-2|TRBV20-1
TGCAGTGCTAGGACTAGGGACCGCTATGGCTACACCTTC
CSARTRDRYGYTF
>NA|many|TRBJ2-1|TRBV6-4
TGTGCCAGCAGTGGACAGGATTTCGATGAGCAGTTCTTC
CASSGQDFDEQFF
>TRBD1|NA|TRBJ2-1|TRBV20-1
TGCAGTGCTAGAGATTTGTCCCCGAACAGGGGCAATGAGCAGTTCTTC
CSARDLSPNRGNEQFF
>TRBD2|many|TRBJ2-1|TRBV7-9
TGTGCCAGCAGCGACTGGACTAGCGGGGGGCTTGACGAGCAGTTCTTC
CASSDWTSGGLDEQFF
>NA|many|TRBJ2-5|TRBV6-1
TGTGCCAGCAGCCGACCTACCCAGTACTTC
CASSRPTQYF
>NA|many|TRBJ1-1|TRBV7-8
TGTGCCAGCAGCCCTACGGCGTCTACTGAAGCTTTCTTT
CASSPTASTEAFF
>TRBD2|NA|TRBJ2-5|TRBV2
TGTGCCAGCAGGACCCTAGCGGGGGCTGGGAAAGAGACCCAGTACTTC
CASRTLAGAGKETQYF
>NA|NA|TRBJ2-3|TRBV29-1
TGCAGCGTTGATGGATTAGAAGGGGGCACAGATACGCAGTATTTT
CSVDGLEGGTDTQYF
>NA|many|TRBJ2-3|TRBV7-9
TGTGCCAGCAGCTTACTCGCGGGGGCCTACACAGATACGCAGTATTTT
CASSLLAGAYTDTQYF
>TRBD2|few|TRBJ2-7|TRBV20-1
TGCAGTGCTAGACTAGCGGGCTACGAGCAGTACTTC
CSARLAGYEQYF
>TRBD1|NA|TRBJ2-5|TRBV7-9
TGTGCCAGCAGCTTGACAGGGGCGGGAGAGACCCAGTACTTC
CASSLTGAGETQYF
>NA|few|TRBJ2-1|TRBV11-2
TGTGCCACCCCCGGTCCCACTAAAATGTGGAAGTTCTTC
CATPGPTKMWKFF
>NA|NA|TRBJ2-1|TRBV5-6
TGTGCCAGCAGCTTTTGGCTATACAATGAGCAGTTCTTC
CASSFWLYNEQFF
>TRBD2|few|TRBJ2-7|TRBV20-1
TGCAGTGCTAGAGGGGGGACCGGGACTAGGTCCCACGAGCAGTACTTC
CSARGGTGTRSHEQYF
>NA|NA|TRBJ2-1|TRBV7-6
TGTGCCAGCAGCTTAGTAGCGAGCGAGCAGTTCTTC
CASSLVASEQFF
>TRBD2|NA|TRBJ2-5|TRBV2
TGTGCCAGCAGTGATGGGACTAGCGGGGGGGTTCAAGAGACCCAGTACTTC
CASSDGTSGGVQETQYF
>NA|NA|TRBJ1-2|TRBV11-2
TGTGCCAGCAGCCCAGGACGTGGCAGCATCTTC
CASSPGRGSIF
>NA|few|TRBJ2-6|TRBV12-3/TRBV12-4
TGTGCCAGCAGTTCTCCCCCCCGTTACTCTGGGGCCAACGTCCTGACTTTC
CASSSPPRYSGANVLTF